A selection of T cell receptor beta chains follows, all from one sample in a study of T cell responses to AZD1222 COVID-19 vaccine. Profiling relied on immunoSEQ multiplex PCR, and the TCRdb table lists in-frame clones only, not all of them. This table has about 140,000 clones, around 92% appearing once. The sample here was peripheral blood, taken on day 0 of AZD1222 vaccination. The receptors here all came from an adult in good health. Each CDR3 is given with its conserved first and last residue. Fields, in order: CDR3 protein, CDR3 DNA, D gene, V gene, J gene, clone size. D genes are given only for firm matches. Not every row has a clone size; where given, it reads once, few, many or a size class.

CDR3 protein: CASSLDRGNQPQHF; CDR3 DNA: TGTGCCAGCAGCCTCGACCGTGGCAATCAGCCCCAGCATTTT; D gene: -; V gene: TRBV11-2; J gene: TRBJ1-5; clone size: -
CDR3 protein: CASSEQREGYGYTF; CDR3 DNA: TGTGCCAGCAGTGAACAGAGGGAAGGGTATGGCTACACCTTC; D gene: -; V gene: TRBV28; J gene: TRBJ1-2; clone size: once
CDR3 protein: CASSRSGGLQETQYF; CDR3 DNA: TGTGCCAGCAGCCGTAGCGGGGGGCTCCAAGAGACCCAGTACTTC; D gene: TRBD2; V gene: TRBV7-2; J gene: TRBJ2-5; clone size: -
CDR3 protein: CASSPRAQMNTEAFF; CDR3 DNA: TGTGCCAGTAGTCCCCGGGCCCAAATGAACACTGAAGCTTTCTTT; D gene: -; V gene: TRBV19; J gene: TRBJ1-1; clone size: -
CDR3 protein: CASSLRPGSGNTIYF; CDR3 DNA: TGTGCCAGCAGCTTAAGGCCGGGCTCTGGAAACACCATATATTTT; D gene: -; V gene: TRBV5-4; J gene: TRBJ1-3; clone size: -
CDR3 protein: CASRGDYNEQFF; CDR3 DNA: TGTGCCAGCAGGGGCGACTACAATGAGCAGTTCTTC; D gene: -; V gene: TRBV6-5; J gene: TRBJ2-1; clone size: -
CDR3 protein: CASSLSFRGAWEKLFF; CDR3 DNA: TGTGCCAGCAGCTTATCTTTTAGGGGTGCTTGGGAAAAACTGTTTTTT; D gene: -; V gene: TRBV7-2; J gene: TRBJ1-4; clone size: -
CDR3 protein: CASSLGSLAGELFF; CDR3 DNA: TGTGCCAGCAGCCTTGGGTCACTTGCCGGGGAGCTGTTTTTT; D gene: -; V gene: TRBV7-2; J gene: TRBJ2-2; clone size: -
CDR3 protein: CASSFSDSPYGYTF; CDR3 DNA: TGTGCCAGCAGTTTCTCCGACAGCCCCTATGGCTACACCTTC; D gene: -; V gene: TRBV6-5; J gene: TRBJ1-2; clone size: -
CDR3 protein: CATRRDSGSPLHF; CDR3 DNA: TGTGCCACCCGACGGGATTCGGGATCACCCCTCCACTTT; D gene: -; V gene: TRBV6-5; J gene: TRBJ1-6; clone size: -
CDR3 protein: CASSLGASTYEQYF; CDR3 DNA: TGTGCCAGCAGCTTGGGCGCCAGCACCTACGAGCAGTACTTC; D gene: -; V gene: TRBV13; J gene: TRBJ2-7; clone size: -
CDR3 protein: CATSDLAVSGTDTQYF; CDR3 DNA: TGTGCCACCAGTGATTTGGCAGTGTCCGGGACAGATACGCAGTATTTT; D gene: -; V gene: TRBV24-1; J gene: TRBJ2-3; clone size: -
CDR3 protein: CASSYAKGGRNQPQHF; CDR3 DNA: TGTGCCAGCAGTTACGCGAAAGGGGGGAGAAATCAGCCCCAGCATTTT; D gene: -; V gene: TRBV6-2/TRBV6-3; J gene: TRBJ1-5; clone size: once
CDR3 protein: CASIPFARGTDTQYF; CDR3 DNA: TGTGCCAGCATCCCCTTTGCGAGGGGAACAGATACGCAGTATTTT; D gene: -; V gene: TRBV27; J gene: TRBJ2-3; clone size: -
CDR3 protein: CASSPGTVDSYEQYF; CDR3 DNA: TGTGCCAGCAGTCCCGGGACTGTGGACTCCTACGAGCAGTACTTC; D gene: -; V gene: TRBV28; J gene: TRBJ2-7; clone size: -
CDR3 protein: CASSRDSFYGYTF; CDR3 DNA: TGTGCCAGCAGCCGCGACAGCTTCTATGGCTACACCTTC; D gene: -; V gene: TRBV7-9; J gene: TRBJ1-2; clone size: -
CDR3 protein: CASSSGQGGNIQYF; CDR3 DNA: TGTGCCAGCAGCAGCGGACAGGGGGGAAACATTCAGTACTTC; D gene: TRBD1; V gene: TRBV7-9; J gene: TRBJ2-4; clone size: -